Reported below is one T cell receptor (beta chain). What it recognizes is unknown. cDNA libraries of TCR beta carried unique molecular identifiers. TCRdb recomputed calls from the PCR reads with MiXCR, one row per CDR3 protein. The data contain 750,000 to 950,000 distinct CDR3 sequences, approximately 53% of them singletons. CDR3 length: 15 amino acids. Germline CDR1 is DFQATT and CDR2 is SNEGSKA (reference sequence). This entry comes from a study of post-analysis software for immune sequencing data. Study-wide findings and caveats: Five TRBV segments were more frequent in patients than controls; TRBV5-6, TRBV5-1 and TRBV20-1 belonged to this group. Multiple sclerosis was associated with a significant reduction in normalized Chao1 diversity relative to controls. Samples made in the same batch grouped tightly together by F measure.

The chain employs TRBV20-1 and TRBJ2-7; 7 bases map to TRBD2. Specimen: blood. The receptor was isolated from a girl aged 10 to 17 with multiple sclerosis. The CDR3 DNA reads TGCAGCGGCCTCAAGGGGCTAGCGGAAACCTACGAGCAGTACTTC. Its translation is CSGLKGLAETYEQYF.